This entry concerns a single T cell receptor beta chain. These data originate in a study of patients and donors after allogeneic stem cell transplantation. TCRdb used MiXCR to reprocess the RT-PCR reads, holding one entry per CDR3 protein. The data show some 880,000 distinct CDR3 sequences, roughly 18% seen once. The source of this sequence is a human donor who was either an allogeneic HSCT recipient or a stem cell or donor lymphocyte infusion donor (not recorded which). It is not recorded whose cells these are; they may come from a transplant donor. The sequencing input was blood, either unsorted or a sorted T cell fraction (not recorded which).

The CDR3 DNA reads TGCGCCAGCAGCGCGGGACTAGTAGGCGGTTACGAGCAGTACTTC. It translates to CASSAGLVGGYEQYF. The gene calls are TRBV5-1 and TRBJ2-7; 8 nucleotides align to TRBD2. CDR1 is SGHRS, CDR2 YFSETQ, per germline. V dropped 4 bases and J dropped 4; count of bases not matched to a gene: 10. The CDR3 covers 15 residues. The full variable domain, rest sourced from reference TRBV5-1 and TRBJ2-7, is KAGVTQTPRYLIKTRGQQVTLSCSPISGHRSVSWYQQTPGQGLQFLFEYFSETQRNKGNFPGRFSGRQFSNSRSEMNVSTLELGDSALYLCASSAGLVGGYEQYFGPGTRLTVT.